The clone carrying this T cell receptor (beta chain) was picked up many times. Its antigen is not identified. This specimen belongs to a study of beta chain features in type 1 diabetes. The study, taken as a whole, reports: In all four CD4+ subsets, TCRB CDR3 length was significantly, moderately reduced in type 1 diabetes.

Reverse transcribing all isolated RNA meant expressed TCRB transcripts were sequenced. The assay was immunoSEQ multiplex PCR, and TCRdb's table has in-frame clones only and misses some. The table includes 600,000 to 700,000 clones, 12% detected once. Trimming pared 0 bases from V and 12 bases from J, leaving 12 bases between. The CDR3 has 13 residues. The germline gives CDR1 PRHDT, CDR2 FYEKMQ (reference sequence). It was via CD45RO/CCR7/CD25/CD127/CD95/CD27 that CD4+ naive, central memory, regulatory and stem cell-like memory cells were sorted. The TCR comes from a man younger than 45 with type 1 diabetes. Sequencing was performed on naive CD4+ T cells from blood. The gene calls are TRBV13 and TRBJ2-4, with D possibly TRBD2 on 6 matching bases. The CDR3 spells CASSLGGTGTQYF. The CDR3, as DNA: TGTGCCAGCAGCTTAGGGGGGACTGGTACTCAGTACTTC.